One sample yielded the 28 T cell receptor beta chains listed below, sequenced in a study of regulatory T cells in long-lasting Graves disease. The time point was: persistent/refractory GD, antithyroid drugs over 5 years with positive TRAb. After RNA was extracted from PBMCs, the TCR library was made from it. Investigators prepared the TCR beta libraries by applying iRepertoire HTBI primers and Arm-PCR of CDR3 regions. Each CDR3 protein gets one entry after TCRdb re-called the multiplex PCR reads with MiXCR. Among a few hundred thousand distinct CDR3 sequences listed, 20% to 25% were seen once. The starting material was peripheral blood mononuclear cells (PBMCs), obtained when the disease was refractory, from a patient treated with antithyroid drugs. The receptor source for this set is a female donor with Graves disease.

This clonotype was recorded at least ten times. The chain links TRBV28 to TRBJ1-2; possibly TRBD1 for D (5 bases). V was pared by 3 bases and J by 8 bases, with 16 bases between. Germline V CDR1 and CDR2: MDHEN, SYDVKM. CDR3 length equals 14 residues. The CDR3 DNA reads TGTGCCAGCAGTTTCCTCGGCCAGGGCGGCGGCTACACCTTC. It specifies CASSFLGQGGGYTF.

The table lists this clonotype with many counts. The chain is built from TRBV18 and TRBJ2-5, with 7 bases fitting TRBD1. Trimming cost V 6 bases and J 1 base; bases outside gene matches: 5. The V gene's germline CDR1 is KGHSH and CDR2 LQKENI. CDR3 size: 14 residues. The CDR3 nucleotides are TGTGCCAGCTCTACAGGGGTTCTCCAAGAGACCCAGTACTTC. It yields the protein CASSTGVLQETQYF.

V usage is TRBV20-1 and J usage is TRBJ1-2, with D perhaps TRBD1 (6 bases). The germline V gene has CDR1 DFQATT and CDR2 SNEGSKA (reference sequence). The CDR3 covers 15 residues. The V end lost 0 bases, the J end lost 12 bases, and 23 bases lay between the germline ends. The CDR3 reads CSARDPGANRFKHTF. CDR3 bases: TGCAGTGCTAGAGATCCAGGGGCCAACCGCTTTAAACACACCTTC.

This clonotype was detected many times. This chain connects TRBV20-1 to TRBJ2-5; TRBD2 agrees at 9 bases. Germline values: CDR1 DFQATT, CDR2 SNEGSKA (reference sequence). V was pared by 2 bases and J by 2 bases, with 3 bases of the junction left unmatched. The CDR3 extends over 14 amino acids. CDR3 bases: TGCAGTGCTAGACCACTAGCGGGTCAAGAGACCCAGTACTTC. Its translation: CSARPLAGQETQYF.

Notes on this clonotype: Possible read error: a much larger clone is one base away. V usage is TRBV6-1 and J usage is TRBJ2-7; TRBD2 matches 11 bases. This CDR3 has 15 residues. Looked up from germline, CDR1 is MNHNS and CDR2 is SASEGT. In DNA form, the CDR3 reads TGTGCCAGCAGTACCGTTAGCGGGGGGGGCTACGGGCAGTACTTC. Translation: CASSTVSGGGYGQYF.

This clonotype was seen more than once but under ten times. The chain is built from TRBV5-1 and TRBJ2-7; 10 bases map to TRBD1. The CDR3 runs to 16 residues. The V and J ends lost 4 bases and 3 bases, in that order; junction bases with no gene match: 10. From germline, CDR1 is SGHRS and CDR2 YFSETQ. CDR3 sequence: CASSPDRGRIIYEQYF. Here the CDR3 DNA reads TGCGCCAGCAGCCCAGACAGGGGGCGCATTATCTACGAGCAGTACTTC.

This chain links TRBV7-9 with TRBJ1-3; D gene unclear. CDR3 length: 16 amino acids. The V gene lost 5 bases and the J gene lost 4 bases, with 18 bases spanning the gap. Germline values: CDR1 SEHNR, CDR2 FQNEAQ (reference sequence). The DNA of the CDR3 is TGTGCCAGCAGCCTGAGCGGGCAGCTGTCGGGAAACACCATATATTTT. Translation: CASSLSGQLSGNTIYF.

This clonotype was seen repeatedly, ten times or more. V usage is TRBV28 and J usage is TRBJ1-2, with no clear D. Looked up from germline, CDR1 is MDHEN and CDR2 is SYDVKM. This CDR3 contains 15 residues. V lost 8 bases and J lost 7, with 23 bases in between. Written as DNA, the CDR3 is TGTGCCAGCGGTGTGGGCAGCCGCGCGGGAAGTGGCTACACCTTC. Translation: CASGVGSRAGSGYTF.

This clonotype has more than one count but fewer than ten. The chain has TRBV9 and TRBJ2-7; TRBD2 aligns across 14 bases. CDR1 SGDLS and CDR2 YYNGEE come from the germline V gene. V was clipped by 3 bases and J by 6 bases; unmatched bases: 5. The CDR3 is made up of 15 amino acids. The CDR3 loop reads CASSAGLAGGFEQYF. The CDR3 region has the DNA TGTGCCAGCAGCGCAGGACTAGCGGGAGGTTTCGAGCAGTACTTC.

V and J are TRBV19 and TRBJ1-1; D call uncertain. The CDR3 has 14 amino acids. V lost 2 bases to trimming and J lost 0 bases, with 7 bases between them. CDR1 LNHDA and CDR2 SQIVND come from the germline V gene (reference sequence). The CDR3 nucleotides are TGTGCCAGTAGTATATTTAGCATGAACACTGAAGCTTTCTTT. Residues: CASSIFSMNTEAFF.

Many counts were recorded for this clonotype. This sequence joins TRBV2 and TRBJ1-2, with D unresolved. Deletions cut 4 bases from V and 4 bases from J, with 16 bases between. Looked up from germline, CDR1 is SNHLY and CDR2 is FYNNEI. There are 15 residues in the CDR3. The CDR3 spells CASSGERFVAYGYTF. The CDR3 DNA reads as TGTGCCAGCAGTGGAGAAAGGTTCGTCGCCTATGGCTACACCTTC.

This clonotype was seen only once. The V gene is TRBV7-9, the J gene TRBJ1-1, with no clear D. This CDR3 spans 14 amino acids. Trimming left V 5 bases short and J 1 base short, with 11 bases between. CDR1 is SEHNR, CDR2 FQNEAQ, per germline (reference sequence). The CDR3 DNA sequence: TGTGCCAGCAGCCCTAAGCGGGAGAACACTGAAGCTTTCTTT. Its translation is CASSPKRENTEAFF.

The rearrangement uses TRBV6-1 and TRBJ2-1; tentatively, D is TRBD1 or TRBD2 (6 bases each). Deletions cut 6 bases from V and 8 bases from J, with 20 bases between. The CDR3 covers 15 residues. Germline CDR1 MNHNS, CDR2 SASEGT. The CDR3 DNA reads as TGTGCCAGCAGATTAATCGGGGGCCTGAAGGATGAGCAGTTCTTC. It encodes CASRLIGGLKDEQFF.

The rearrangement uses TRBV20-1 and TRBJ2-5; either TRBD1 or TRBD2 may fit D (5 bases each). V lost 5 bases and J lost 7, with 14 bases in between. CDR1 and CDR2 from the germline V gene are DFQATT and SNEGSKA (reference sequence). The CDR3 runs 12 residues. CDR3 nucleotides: TGCAGTGCTTCGGACGGGGCACGGACCCAGTACTTC. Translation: CSASDGARTQYF.

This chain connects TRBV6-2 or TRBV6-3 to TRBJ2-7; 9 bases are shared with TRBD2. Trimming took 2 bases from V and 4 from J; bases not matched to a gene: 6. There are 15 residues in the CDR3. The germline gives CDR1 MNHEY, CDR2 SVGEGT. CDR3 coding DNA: TGTGCCAGCAGTTACACGAGACTAGCGGTATACGAGCAGTACTTC. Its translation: CASSYTRLAVYEQYF.

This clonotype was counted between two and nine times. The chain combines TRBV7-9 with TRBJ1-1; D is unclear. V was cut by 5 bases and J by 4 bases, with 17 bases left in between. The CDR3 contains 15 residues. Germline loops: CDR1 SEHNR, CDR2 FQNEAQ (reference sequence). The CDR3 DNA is TGTGCCAGCAGCCCGTTTTCCGTTTCGGGCACTGAAGCTTTCTTT. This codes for CASSPFSVSGTEAFF.

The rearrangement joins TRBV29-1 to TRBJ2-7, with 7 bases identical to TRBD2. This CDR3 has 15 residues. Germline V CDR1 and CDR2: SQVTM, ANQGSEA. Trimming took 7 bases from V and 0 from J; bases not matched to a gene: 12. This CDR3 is CSAKGLADNSYEQYF. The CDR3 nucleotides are TGCAGCGCCAAGGGGCTAGCGGACAACTCCTACGAGCAGTACTTC.

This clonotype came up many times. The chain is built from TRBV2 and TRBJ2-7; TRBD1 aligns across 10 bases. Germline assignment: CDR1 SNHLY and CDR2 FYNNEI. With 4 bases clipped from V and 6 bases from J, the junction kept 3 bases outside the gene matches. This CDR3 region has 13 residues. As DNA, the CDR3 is TGTGCCAGCAGTGGACAGGGGGCCTCCGAGCAGTACTTC. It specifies CASSGQGASEQYF.

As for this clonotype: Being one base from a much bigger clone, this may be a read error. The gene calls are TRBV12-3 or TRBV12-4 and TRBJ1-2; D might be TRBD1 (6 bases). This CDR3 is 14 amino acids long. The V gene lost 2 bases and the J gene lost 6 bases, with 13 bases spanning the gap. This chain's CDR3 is CASSLTQGSHGYTF. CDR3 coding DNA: TGTGCCAGCAGTTTAACCCAGGGGAGTCATGGCTACACCTTC.

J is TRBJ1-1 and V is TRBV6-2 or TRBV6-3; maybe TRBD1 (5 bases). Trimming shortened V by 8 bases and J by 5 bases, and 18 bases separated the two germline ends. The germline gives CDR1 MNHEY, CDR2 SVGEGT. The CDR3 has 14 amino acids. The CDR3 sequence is CASGKLGVRTEAFF. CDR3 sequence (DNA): TGTGCCAGCGGGAAATTGGGGGTCCGGACTGAAGCTTTCTTT.

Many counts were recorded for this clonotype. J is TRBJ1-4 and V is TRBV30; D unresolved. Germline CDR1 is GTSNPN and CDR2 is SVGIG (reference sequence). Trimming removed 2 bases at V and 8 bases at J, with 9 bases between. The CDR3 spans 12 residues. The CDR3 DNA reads TGTGCCTGGAGTTTAGGGCGCGAAAAACTGTTTTTT. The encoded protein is CAWSLGREKLFF.

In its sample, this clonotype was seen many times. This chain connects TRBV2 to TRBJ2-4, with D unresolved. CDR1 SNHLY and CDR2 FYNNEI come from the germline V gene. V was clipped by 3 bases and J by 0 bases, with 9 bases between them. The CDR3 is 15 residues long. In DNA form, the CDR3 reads TGTGCCAGCAGTGAGGTCGGTTTAGCCAAAAACATTCAGTACTTC. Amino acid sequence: CASSEVGLAKNIQYF.

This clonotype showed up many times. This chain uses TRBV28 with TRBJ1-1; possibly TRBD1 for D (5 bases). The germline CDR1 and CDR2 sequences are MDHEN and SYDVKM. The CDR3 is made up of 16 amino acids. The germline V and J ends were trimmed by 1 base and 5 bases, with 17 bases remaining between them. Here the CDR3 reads CASSLYGGRGSTEAFF. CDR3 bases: TGTGCCAGCAGTTTATACGGGGGAAGAGGGAGTACTGAAGCTTTCTTT.

CDR3 residues: CASSPRNQGTNEQYF. The CDR3 DNA reads TGTGCCAGCAGCCCGCGAAACCAGGGGACAAACGAGCAGTACTTC. The rearrangement links TRBV3-1 to TRBJ2-7, with D possibly TRBD1 on 6 matching bases. The length of the CDR3 is 15 residues. Germline V gene data show CDR1 as LGHDT and CDR2 as YNNKEL (reference sequence). V was pared by 4 bases and J by 5 bases, with 18 bases between.

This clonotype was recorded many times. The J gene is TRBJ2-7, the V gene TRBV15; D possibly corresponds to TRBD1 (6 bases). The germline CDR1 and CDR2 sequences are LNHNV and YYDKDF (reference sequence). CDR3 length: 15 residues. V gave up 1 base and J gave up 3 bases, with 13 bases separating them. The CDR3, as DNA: TGTGCCACCAGCAGAGCACGTGCAGGGGTCTACGAGCAGTACTTC. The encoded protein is CATSRARAGVYEQYF.

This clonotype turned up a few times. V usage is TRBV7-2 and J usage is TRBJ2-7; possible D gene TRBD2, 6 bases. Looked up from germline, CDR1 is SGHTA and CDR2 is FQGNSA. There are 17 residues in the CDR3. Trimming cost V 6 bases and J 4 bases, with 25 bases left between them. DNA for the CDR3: TGTGCCAGCAGACCGAACCCCAGGGACGGAGGGAGGTACGAGCAGTACTTC. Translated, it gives CASRPNPRDGGRYEQYF.

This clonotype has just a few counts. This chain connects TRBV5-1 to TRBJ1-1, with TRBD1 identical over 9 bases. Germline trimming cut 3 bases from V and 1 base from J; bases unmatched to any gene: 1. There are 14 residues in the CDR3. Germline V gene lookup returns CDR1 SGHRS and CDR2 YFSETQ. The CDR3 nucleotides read TGCGCCAGCAGCTGGACAGGGGCGAACACTGAAGCTTTCTTT. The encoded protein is CASSWTGANTEAFF.

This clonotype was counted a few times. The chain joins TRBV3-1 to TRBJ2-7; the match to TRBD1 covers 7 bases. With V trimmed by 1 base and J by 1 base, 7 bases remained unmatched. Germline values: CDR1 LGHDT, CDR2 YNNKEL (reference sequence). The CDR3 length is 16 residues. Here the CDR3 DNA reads TGTGCCAGCAGCCAAGGAATTCGGGACAGATCCTACGAGCAGTACTTC. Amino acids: CASSQGIRDRSYEQYF.